This entry is about one T cell receptor (beta chain). These data belong to a study of blood T cell repertoires in COVID-19. Background on the study: Spain, Italy and the United States supplied samples that represented acute and convalescent COVID-19.

In terms of age and location, participants ranged from roughly 18 to 100 years and lived in about two dozen US areas. Clinical history reported by participants formed the basis on which cohorts were assigned. The assay was immunoSEQ multiplex PCR, and TCRdb's table has in-frame clones only and misses some. The data contain more than 350,000 clones, around nine tenths of them singletons. V was pared by 0 bases and J by 2 bases, with 4 bases of the junction left unmatched. Germline CDR1 is SGHRS and CDR2 is YFSETQ. The CDR3 covers 15 residues. This clonotype originated in a woman aged 50 to 65 who had recovered from COVID-19. The V and J genes are TRBV5-1 and TRBJ1-2; TRBD1 aligns across 7 bases. The material sequenced was PBMCs or T cells enriched from blood (not recorded which). CDR3 sequence: CASSLGGTENYGYTF. The CDR3 DNA sequence: TGCGCCAGCAGCTTGGGAGGGACAGAGAACTATGGCTACACCTTC.